This entry concerns a single T cell receptor (beta chain). The antigen remains undetermined. The data derive from a study of blood T cells in healthy people across ages. Across the whole study: About one barcoded beta molecule per two T cells was the capture yield of template switching.

Findings and limits, study-wide: Measured against age, TCR beta diversity per million T cells decreased in a roughly linear manner. Versus aged donors, long-lived donors had higher diversity and more naive CD4+ cells.

With a J-beta primer mix and a sample-barcoded 5' primer, a second PCR ran about 7 to 12 cycles. TCRdb ran MiXCR on the 5' RACE reads and lists one entry per CDR3 protein. The sample consists of more than 1,400,000 distinct CDR3 sequences, 42% of them appearing once. This CDR3 region has 17 residues. V was pared by 0 bases and J by 3 bases, with 8 bases of the junction left unmatched. Germline assignment: CDR1 MNHEY and CDR2 SVGAGI. V usage is TRBV6-5 and J usage is TRBJ2-1; 7 bases fit TRBD1. The receptor comes from a young woman in good health. The material sequenced was blood. CDR3 bases: TGTGCCAGCAGTTACTCGAGAGGGGGCAGCTACTACAATGAGCAGTTCTTC. Translating it yields CASSYSRGGSYYNEQFF.